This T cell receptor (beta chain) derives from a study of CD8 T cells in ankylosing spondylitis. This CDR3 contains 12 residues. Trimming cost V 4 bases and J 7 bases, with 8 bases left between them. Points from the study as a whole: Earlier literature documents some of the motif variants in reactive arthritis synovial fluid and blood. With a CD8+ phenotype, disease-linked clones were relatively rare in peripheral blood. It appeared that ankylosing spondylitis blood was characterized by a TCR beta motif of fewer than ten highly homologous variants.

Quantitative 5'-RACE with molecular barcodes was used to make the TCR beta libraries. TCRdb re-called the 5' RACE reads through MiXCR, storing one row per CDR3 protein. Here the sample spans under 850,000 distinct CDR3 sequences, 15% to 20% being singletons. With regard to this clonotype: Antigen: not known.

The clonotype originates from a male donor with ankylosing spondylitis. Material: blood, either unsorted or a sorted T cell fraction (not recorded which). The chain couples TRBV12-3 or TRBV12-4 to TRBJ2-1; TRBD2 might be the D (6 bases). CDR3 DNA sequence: TGTGCCAGCAGTTGGGACTGGAATGAGCAGTTCTTC. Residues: CASSWDWNEQFF.